The 5 T cell receptor beta chains below come from one sample, sequenced in a study of T cell responses to AZD1222 COVID-19 vaccine. Method: immunoSEQ multiplex PCR; TCRdb's copy keeps in-frame clones and lacks some. Here the sample spans 150,000 to 200,000 clones, 80% to 95% being singletons. The sequenced sample was peripheral blood, obtained 28 days after the second AZD1222 dose. All receptors derive from an adult who received the AZD1222 COVID-19 vaccine.

The J gene is TRBJ2-1, the V gene TRBV9; D not resolved. V was cut by 2 bases and J by 5 bases, with 14 bases left in between. The V gene's germline CDR1 is SGDLS and CDR2 YYNGEE. The CDR3 spans 15 residues. CDR3 DNA sequence: TGTGCCAGCAGCGTCCATGGGATCAAAGACAATGAGCAGTTCTTC. Translation gives CASSVHGIKDNEQFF.

CDR3 protein: CSVGPRMNTEAFF. In nucleotides, the CDR3 is TGCAGCGTTGGCCCACGGATGAACACTGAAGCTTTCTTT. The V and J genes are TRBV29-1 and TRBJ1-1; no clear D. The V gene lost 4 bases and the J gene lost 0 bases, with 9 bases spanning the gap. The CDR3 loop spans 13 amino acids. Germline CDR1 reads SQVTM; CDR2 reads ANQGSEA.

The chain employs TRBV10-1 and TRBJ1-1; perhaps TRBD1 as D (5 bases). The CDR3 covers 11 residues. The germline V gene encodes CDR1 WNHNN and CDR2 SYGVQD (reference sequence). The V and J ends lost 9 bases and 11 bases respectively, with 16 bases between them. CDR3 sequence: CARNPGLWAFF. Written as DNA, the CDR3 is TGCGCCAGGAATCCAGGGTTATGGGCTTTCTTT.

The CDR3 loop reads CASSPSGDPQYF. For the CDR3, the DNA is TGTGCCAGCTCACCCTCCGGGGACCCTCAGTACTTC. The J gene is TRBJ2-7, the V gene TRBV18, with D perhaps being TRBD1 or TRBD2 (5 bases each). The CDR3 spans 12 residues. V gave up 3 bases and J gave up 10 bases, with 13 bases separating them. Germline CDR1 reads KGHSH; CDR2 reads LQKENI. The full variable domain, with the rest looked up from reference TRBV18 and TRBJ2-7, is NAGVMQNPRHLVRRRGQEARLRCSPMKGHSHVYWYRQLPEEGLKFMVYLQKENIIDESGMPKERFSAEFPKEGPSILRIQQVVRGDSAAYFCASSPSGDPQYFGPGTRLTVT.

CDR3 coding DNA: TGTGCCAGCAGCGTAGGACACGGGGGCGACTATGGCTACACCTTC. It encodes CASSVGHGGDYGYTF. The V and J genes are TRBV9 and TRBJ1-2; D may be TRBD1 (6 bases). Germline values: CDR1 SGDLS, CDR2 YYNGEE. The V end lost 0 bases, the J end lost 3 bases, and 12 bases lay between the germline ends. The CDR3 sequence is 15 residues long.